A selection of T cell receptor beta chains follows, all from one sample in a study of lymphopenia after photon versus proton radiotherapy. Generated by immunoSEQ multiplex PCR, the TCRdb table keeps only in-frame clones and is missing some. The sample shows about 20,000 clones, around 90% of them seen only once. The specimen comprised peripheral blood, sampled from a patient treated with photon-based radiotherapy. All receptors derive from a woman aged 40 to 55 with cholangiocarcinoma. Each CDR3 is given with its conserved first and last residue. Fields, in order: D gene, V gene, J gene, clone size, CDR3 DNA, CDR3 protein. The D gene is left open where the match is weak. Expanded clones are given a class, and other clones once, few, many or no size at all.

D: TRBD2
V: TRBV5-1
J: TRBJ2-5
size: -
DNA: TGCGCCAGCAGGCCATCCGGGACTAGCCAAGAGACCCAGTACTTC
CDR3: CASRPSGTSQETQYF

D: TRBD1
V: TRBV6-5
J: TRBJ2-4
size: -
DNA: TGTGCCAGCAGAGACGGGGGGACAGGGAAAAACATTCAGTACTTC
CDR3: CASRDGGTGKNIQYF

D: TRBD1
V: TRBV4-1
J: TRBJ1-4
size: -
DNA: TGCGCCAGCAGCCAAGATGGGGGAGGGACAGGGGCTGAAAAACTGTTTTTT
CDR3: CASSQDGGGTGAEKLFF

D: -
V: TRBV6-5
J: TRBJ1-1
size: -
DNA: TGTGCCAGCAGTCCATTCGGGCAGGTGAACACTGAAGCTTTCTTT
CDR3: CASSPFGQVNTEAFF

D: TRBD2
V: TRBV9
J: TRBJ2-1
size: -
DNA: TGTGCCAGCAGCATTTGGACTAGCGGGAGCAGTTACAATGAGCAGTTCTTC
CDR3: CASSIWTSGSSYNEQFF

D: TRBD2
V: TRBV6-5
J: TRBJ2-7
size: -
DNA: TGTGCCAGCAGTTACCCGGGAGGGTACGAGCAGTACTTC
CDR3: CASSYPGGYEQYF

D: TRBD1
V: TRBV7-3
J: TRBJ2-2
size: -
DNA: TGTGCCAGCAGCTCGGGACAGGCCAAGCGGTACTACCCGGTGGAGCTGTTTTTT
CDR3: CASSSGQAKRYYPVELFF

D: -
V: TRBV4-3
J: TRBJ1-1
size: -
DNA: TGCGCCAGCAGCCAAGATCGGGGCGGTCCGAACACTGAAGCTTTCTTT
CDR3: CASSQDRGGPNTEAFF

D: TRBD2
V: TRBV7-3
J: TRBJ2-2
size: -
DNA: TGTGCCAGCAGCTTAAACAGCGGGGGCACCGGGGAGCTGTTTTTT
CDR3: CASSLNSGGTGELFF

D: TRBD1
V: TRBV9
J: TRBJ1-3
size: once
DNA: TGTGCCAGCAGCGCCATGGGACAGGGAAACTCTGGAAACACCATATATTTT
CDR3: CASSAMGQGNSGNTIYF

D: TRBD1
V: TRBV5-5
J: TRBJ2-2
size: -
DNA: TGTGCCAGCAGCCCTCGGGCAGGGGGTGGTACCGGGGAGCTGTTTTTT
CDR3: CASSPRAGGGTGELFF

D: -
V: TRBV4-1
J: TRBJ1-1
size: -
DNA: TGCGCCAGCAGCCAGAGCCCGAACACTGAAGCTTTCTTT
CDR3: CASSQSPNTEAFF

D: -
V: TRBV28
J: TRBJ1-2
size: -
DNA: TGTGCCAGCATTCGGAGGGCTGCTAACTATGGCTACACCTTC
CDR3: CASIRRAANYGYTF

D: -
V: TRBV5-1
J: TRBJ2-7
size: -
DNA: TGCGCCAGCAGCTTGGACATGTCCGGCGAGCAGTACTTC
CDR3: CASSLDMSGEQYF

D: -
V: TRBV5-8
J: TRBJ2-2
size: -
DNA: TGTGCCAGCAGCCCCCTAACCGGGGAGCTGTTTTTT
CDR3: CASSPLTGELFF

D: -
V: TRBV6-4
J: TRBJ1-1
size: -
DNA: TGTGCCAGCAGTCCGGGACACCTCTTGATGAACACTGAAGCTTTCTTT
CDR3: CASSPGHLLMNTEAFF

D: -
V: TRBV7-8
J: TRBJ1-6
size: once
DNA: TGTGCCAGCAGCTCGACTTCCATAAGCTCCTATAATTCACCCCTCCACTTT
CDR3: CASSSTSISSYNSPLHF

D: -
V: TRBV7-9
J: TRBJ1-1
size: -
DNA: TGTGCCAGCAGCTTACAAGACAACACTGAAGCTTTCTTT
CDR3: CASSLQDNTEAFF

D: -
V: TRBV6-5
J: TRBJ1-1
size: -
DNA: TGTGCCAGCAGTTACTCTACAGGGAGGGCTGAAGCTTTCTTT
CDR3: CASSYSTGRAEAFF

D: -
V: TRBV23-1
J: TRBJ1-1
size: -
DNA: TGCGCCAGCCCCGCTTGGGGGTTCTCCATGAACACTGAAGCTTTCTTT
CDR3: CASPAWGFSMNTEAFF

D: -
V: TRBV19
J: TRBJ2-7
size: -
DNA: TGTGCCAGTAGTATGGTGGGGGGAGTAGCGCCCTACGAGCAGTACTTC
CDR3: CASSMVGGVAPYEQYF

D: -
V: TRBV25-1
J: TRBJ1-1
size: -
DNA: TGTGCCAGCAGTGAATTGGGGCAGAACACTGAAGCTTTCTTT
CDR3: CASSELGQNTEAFF

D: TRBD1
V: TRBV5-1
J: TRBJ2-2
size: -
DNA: TGCGCCAGCAGCTCGGGACAGGGATCGGGCGGGGAGCTGTTTTTT
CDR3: CASSSGQGSGGELFF

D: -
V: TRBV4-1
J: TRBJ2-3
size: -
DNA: TGCGCCAGCAGCCGAACCCTCACAGATACGCAGTATTTT
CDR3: CASSRTLTDTQYF

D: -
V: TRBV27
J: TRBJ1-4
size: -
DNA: TGTGCCAGCAGCCTTCAGTCGGGGGATGAAAAACTGTTTTTT
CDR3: CASSLQSGDEKLFF

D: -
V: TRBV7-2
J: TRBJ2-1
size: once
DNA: TGTGCCAGCAGCTTAGTGGACACGGATCGGGAGCAGTTCTTC
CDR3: CASSLVDTDREQFF

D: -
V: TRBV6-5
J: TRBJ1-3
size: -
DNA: TGTGCCAGCAGTTACTCATCCTCCTTAAACACCATATATTTT
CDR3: CASSYSSSLNTIYF

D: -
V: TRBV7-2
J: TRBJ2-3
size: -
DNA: TGTGCCAGCAGCTTGGGACAGCGGGGAGTCAGGGCAGATACGCAGTATTTT
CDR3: CASSLGQRGVRADTQYF

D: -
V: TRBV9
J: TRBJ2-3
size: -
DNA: TGTGCCAGCAGCGTAGAAGGGGGTACGCAGTATTTT
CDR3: CASSVEGGTQYF

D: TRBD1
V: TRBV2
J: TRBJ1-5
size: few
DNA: TGTGCCAGCAGCTCACAGGGGATCGATCAGCCCCAGCATTTT
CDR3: CASSSQGIDQPQHF

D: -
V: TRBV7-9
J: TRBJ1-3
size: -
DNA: TGTGCCAGCAGCCTGGACACCCCTGGAAACACCATATATTTT
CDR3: CASSLDTPGNTIYF

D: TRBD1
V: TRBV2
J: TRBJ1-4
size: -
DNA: TGTGCCAGCAGTAAACCGGGACAGGGGGCGCGGCCGACTAATGAAAAACTGTTTTTT
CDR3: CASSKPGQGARPTNEKLFF

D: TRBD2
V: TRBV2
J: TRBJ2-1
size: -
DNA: TGTGCCAGCAGGGGACTAGGGTACAATGAGCAGTTCTTC
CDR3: CASRGLGYNEQFF

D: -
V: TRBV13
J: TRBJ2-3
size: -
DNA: TGTGCCAGCAGCCTTGGCGGGGATACGCAGTATTTT
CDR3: CASSLGGDTQYF

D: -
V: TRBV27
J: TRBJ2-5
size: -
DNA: TGTGCCAGCAGTTTTCGAGAGACCCAGTACTTC
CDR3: CASSFRETQYF

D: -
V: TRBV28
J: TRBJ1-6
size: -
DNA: TGTGCCAGCAGTTTTATAGGGCAGGGCATCGGAAATTCACCCCTCCACTTT
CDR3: CASSFIGQGIGNSPLHF

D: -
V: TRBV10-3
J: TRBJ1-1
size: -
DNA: TGTGCCATCAGTCAGGGTACTGAAGCTTTCTTT
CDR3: CAISQGTEAFF

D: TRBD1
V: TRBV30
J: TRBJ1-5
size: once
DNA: TGTGCCTGGAGTCTTGGACAGGGATCTCAGCCCCAGCATTTT
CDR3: CAWSLGQGSQPQHF

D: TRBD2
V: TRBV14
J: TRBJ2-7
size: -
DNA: TGTGCCAGCAGCCACGTCGGGGGACTAGCGGGGATCTCCTACGAGCAGTACTTC
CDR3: CASSHVGGLAGISYEQYF

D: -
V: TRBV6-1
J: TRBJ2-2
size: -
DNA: TGTGCCAGCAGTGAAGGGACCACCGCAGGCACCGGGGAGCTGTTTTTT
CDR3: CASSEGTTAGTGELFF

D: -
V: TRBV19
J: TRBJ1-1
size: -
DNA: TGTGCCAGTAGTATAGTATGGTCCGTAGACACTGAAGCTTTCTTT
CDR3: CASSIVWSVDTEAFF

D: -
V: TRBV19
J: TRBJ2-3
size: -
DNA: TGTGCCAGTAGTTTGCGTGCTGGTAGGGTCACAGATACGCAGTATTTT
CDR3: CASSLRAGRVTDTQYF

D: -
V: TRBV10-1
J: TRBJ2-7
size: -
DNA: TGCGCCAGCTCCCGCGGGGGCAGTGAAACCTACGAGCAGTACTTC
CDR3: CASSRGGSETYEQYF

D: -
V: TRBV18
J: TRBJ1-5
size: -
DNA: TGTGCCAGCTCATTTGACCCTGATCAGCCCCAGCATTTT
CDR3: CASSFDPDQPQHF

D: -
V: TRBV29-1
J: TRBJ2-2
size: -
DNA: TGCAGCGTTGAGGATGGGACGAACACCGGGGAGCTGTTTTTT
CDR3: CSVEDGTNTGELFF

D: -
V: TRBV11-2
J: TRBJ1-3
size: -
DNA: TGTGCCAGCAGCTTAGAGGCCTTGCTCTCTGGAAACACCATATATTTT
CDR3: CASSLEALLSGNTIYF

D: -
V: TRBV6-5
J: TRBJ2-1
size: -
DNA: TGTGCCAGCAGTTATGGGGGCCCGTACTATGATGAGCAGTTCTTC
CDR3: CASSYGGPYYDEQFF

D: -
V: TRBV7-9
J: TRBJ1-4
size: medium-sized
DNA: TGTGCCAGCAGCTGGTCGAACGGGGAACTGTTTTTT
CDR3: CASSWSNGELFF

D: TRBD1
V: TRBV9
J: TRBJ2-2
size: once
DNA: TGTGCCAGCAGCGAAACAGGGGCGAACACCGGGGAGCTGTTTTTT
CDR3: CASSETGANTGELFF

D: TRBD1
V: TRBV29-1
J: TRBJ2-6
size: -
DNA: TGCAGCGTTGAAGTTCTGGGACAGAGAAGCTCTGGGGCCAACGTCCTGACTTTC
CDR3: CSVEVLGQRSSGANVLTF

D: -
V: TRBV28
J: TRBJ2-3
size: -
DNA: TGTGCCAGCAGTTTTTCGACAGGCCTCTTTGTGGAAGATACGCAGTATTTT
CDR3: CASSFSTGLFVEDTQYF

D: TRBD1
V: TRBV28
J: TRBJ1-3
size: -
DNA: TGTGCCAGCAGTTTTCAGGGGGCAGGGGGCTCTGGAAACACCATATATTTT
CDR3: CASSFQGAGGSGNTIYF

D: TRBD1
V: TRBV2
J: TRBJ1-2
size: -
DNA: TGTGCCAGCAGTGGAGGACAGGCCTATGGCTACACCTTC
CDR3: CASSGGQAYGYTF

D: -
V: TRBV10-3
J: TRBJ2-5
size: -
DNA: TGTGCCATCAGGACAAACCAAGAGACCCAGTACTTC
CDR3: CAIRTNQETQYF

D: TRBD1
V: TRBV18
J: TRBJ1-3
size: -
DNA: TGTGCCAGCTCACCACTAGAAGGGGGCGCCGGAAACACCATATATTTT
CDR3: CASSPLEGGAGNTIYF